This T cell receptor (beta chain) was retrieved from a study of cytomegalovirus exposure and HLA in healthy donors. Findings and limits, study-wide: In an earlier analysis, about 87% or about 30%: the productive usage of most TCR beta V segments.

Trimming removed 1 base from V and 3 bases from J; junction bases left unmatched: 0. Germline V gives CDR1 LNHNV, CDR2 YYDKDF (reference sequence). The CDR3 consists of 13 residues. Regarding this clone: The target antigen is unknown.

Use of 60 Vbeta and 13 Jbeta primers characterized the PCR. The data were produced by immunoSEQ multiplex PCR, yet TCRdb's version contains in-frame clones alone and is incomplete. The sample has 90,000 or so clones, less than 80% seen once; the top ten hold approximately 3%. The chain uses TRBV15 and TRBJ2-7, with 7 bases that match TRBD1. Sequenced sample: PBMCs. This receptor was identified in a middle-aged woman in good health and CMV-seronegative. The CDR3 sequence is CATSRGDSYEQYF. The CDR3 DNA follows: TGTGCCACCAGCAGAGGGGACAGCTACGAGCAGTACTTC.